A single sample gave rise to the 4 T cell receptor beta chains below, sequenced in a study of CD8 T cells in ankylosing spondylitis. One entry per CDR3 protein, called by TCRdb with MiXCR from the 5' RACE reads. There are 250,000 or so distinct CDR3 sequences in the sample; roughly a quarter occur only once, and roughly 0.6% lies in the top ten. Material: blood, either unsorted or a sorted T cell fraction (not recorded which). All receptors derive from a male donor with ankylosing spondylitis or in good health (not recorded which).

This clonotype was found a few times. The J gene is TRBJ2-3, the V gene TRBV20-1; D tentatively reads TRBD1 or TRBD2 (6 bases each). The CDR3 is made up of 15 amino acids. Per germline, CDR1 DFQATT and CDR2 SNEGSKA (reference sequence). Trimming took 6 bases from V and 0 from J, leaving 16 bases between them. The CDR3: CSATEGHFSTDTQYF. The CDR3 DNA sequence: TGCAGTGCCACGGAGGGACATTTTAGCACAGATACGCAGTATTTT.

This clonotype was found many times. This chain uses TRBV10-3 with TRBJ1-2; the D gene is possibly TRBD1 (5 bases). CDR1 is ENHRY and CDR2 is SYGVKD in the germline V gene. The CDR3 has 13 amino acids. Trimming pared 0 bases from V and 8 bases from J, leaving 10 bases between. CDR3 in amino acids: CAISESGGEGYTF. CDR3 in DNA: TGTGCCATCAGTGAGTCAGGAGGGGAAGGCTACACCTTC.

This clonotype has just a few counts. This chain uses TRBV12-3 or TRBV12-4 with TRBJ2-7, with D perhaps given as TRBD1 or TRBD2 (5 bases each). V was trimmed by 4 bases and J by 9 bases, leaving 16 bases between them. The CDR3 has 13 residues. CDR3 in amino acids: CASSSGPIAGQYF. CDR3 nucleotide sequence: TGTGCCAGCAGTTCGGGGCCCATAGCAGGGCAGTACTTC.

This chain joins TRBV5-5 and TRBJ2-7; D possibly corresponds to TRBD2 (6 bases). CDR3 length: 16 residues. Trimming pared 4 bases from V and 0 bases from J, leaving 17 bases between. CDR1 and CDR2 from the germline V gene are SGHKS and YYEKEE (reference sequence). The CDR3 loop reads CASSRGLGLDSYEQYF. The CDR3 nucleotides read TGTGCCAGCAGCCGCGGTCTGGGACTGGACTCCTACGAGCAGTACTTC.